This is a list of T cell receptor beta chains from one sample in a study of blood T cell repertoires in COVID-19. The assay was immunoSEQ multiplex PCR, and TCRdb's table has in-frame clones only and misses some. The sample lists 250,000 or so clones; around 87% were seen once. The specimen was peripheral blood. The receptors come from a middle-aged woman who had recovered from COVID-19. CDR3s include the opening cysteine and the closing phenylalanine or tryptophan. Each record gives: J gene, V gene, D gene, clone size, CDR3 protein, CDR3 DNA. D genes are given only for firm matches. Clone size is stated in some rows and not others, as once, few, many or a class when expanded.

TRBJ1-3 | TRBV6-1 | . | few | CASSGLAGQLLRLVGNTIYF | TGTGCCAGCAGTGGGTTGGCCGGACAGCTTTTAAGGCTGGTTGGAAACACCATATATTTT
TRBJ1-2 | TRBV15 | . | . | CATSSKTENYGYTF | TGTGCCACCAGCAGTAAGACAGAAAACTATGGCTACACCTTC
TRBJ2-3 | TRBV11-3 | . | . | CASSLGGGESTDTQYF | TGTGCCAGCAGCTTGGGCGGCGGGGAGAGCACAGATACGCAGTATTTT
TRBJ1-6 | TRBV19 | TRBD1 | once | CASRTGDTYNSPLHF | TGTGCCAGTAGGACAGGGGACACCTATAATTCACCCCTCCACTTT
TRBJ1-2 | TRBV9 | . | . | CASSEGGTYYGYTF | TGTGCCAGCAGCGAGGGGGGGACCTACTATGGCTACACCTTC
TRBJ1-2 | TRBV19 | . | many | CASSITGLGYTF | TGTGCCAGTAGTATAACGGGTCTCGGCTACACCTTC
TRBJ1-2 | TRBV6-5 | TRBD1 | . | CASSSGTGVGYTF | TGTGCCAGCAGTTCCGGGACAGGGGTTGGCTACACCTTC
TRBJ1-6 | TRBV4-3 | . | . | CASSQEGGRVDSPLHF | TGCGCCAGCAGCCAAGAAGGTGGCAGGGTCGATTCACCCCTCCACTTT
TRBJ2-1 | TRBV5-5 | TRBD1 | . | CASSYYDGTAYNEQFF | TGTGCCAGCAGCTACTACGACGGGACAGCCTACAATGAGCAGTTCTTC
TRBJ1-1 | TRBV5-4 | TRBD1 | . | CASMITGVNTEAFF | TGTGCCAGCATGATTACAGGGGTGAACACTGAAGCTTTCTTT
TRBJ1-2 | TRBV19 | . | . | CASSWARRGQGYTF | TGTGCCAGTAGCTGGGCACGAAGGGGTCAAGGCTACACCTTC
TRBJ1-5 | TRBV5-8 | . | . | CASSSVKQSRNQPQHF | TGTGCCAGCAGCTCGGTAAAACAGAGTAGAAATCAGCCCCAGCATTTT
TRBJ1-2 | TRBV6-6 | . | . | CASSHLWGANYGYTF | TGTGCCAGCAGCCACCTTTGGGGAGCTAACTATGGCTACACCTTC
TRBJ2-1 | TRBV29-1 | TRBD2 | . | CSELGTSGGPNEQFF | TGCAGCGAGCTAGGGACTAGCGGGGGGCCCAATGAGCAGTTCTTC
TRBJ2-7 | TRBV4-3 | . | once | CASSQGLTTLDSYEQYF | TGCGCCAGCAGCCAAGGTTTGACTACCTTGGACTCCTACGAGCAGTACTTC
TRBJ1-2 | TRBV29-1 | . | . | CSVGGVGQGANYGYTF | TGCAGCGTTGGGGGGGTAGGGCAAGGAGCTAACTATGGCTACACCTTC
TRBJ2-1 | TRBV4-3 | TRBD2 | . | CASSQALAGGDEQFF | TGCGCCAGCAGCCAAGCCCTAGCGGGGGGGGATGAGCAGTTCTTC
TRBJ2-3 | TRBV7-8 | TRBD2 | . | CASSLDRSGATGDTQYF | TGTGCCAGCAGCTTAGACCGTAGCGGGGCTACCGGAGATACGCAGTATTTT
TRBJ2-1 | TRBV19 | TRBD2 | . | CASGGLAGAQGNEQFF | TGTGCCAGCGGAGGACTAGCGGGGGCCCAGGGCAATGAGCAGTTCTTC
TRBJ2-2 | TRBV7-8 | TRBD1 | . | CASSTTGANTGELFF | TGTGCCAGCAGCACAACAGGGGCGAACACCGGGGAGCTGTTTTTT
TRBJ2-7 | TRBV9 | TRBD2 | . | CASSPWGGSYEQYF | TGTGCCAGCAGCCCATGGGGGGGGTCCTACGAGCAGTACTTC
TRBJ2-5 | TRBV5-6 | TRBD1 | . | CASTVGDREETQYF | TGTGCCAGCACCGTGGGGGACAGGGAAGAGACCCAGTACTTC
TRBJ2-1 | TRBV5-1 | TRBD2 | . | CASRGWTSGGPSYNEQFF | TGCGCCAGCAGGGGATGGACTAGCGGGGGACCGTCATACAATGAGCAGTTCTTC
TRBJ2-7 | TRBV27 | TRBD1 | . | CASSFQGERYEQYF | TGTGCCAGCAGTTTCCAGGGGGAAAGGTACGAGCAGTACTTC
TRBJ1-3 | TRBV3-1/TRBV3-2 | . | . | CASGLGGYSVSGNTIYF | TGTGCCAGTGGCCTGGGGGGATATTCCGTTTCTGGAAACACCATATATTTT
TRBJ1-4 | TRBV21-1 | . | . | CASGPGQGELGNEKLFF | TGTGCCAGCGGGCCGGGACAGGGGGAGCTTGGTAATGAAAAACTGTTTTTT
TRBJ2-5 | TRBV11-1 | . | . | CASSLAGGKETQYF | TGTGCCAGCAGCTTAGCCGGGGGTAAAGAGACCCAGTACTTC
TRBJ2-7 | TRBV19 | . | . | CASSRRQPLGLSSYEQYF | TGTGCCAGTAGTAGACGTCAACCCCTAGGCCTCAGCTCCTACGAGCAGTACTTC
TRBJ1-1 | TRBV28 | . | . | CASSLAPWGNTEAFF | TGTGCCAGCTCCCTAGCCCCCTGGGGGAACACTGAAGCTTTCTTT
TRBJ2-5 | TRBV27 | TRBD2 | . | CASSTSKRGGYQETQYF | TGTGCCAGCAGTACCTCGAAGCGGGGGGGGTACCAAGAGACCCAGTACTTC
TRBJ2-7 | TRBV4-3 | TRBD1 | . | CASSQDLQGAREQYF | TGCGCCAGCAGCCAAGATCTACAGGGGGCGAGAGAGCAGTACTTC
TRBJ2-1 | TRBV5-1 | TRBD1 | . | CASSFNRGRDEQFF | TGCGCCAGCAGCTTCAACAGGGGGCGCGATGAGCAGTTCTTC
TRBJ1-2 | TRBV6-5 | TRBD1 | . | CASLGEDRGYYTF | TGTGCCAGCCTCGGAGAGGACAGGGGATACTACACCTTC
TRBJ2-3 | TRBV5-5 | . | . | CASTEQPQGDTQYF | TGTGCCAGCACCGAACAGCCCCAGGGAGATACGCAGTATTTT
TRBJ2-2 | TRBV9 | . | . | CASSTRTEGTGELFF | TGTGCCAGCAGCACTCGGACCGAGGGCACCGGGGAGCTGTTTTTT
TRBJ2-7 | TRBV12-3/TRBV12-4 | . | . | CASSRIGEQYF | TGTGCCAGCAGCAGGATAGGCGAGCAGTACTTC
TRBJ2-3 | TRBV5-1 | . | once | CASSAGSTDTQYF | TGCGCCAGCTCCGCGGGGAGCACAGATACGCAGTATTTT
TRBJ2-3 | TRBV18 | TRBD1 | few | CASSVNRGDTQYF | TGTGCCAGCTCGGTCAACAGGGGAGATACGCAGTATTTT